This T cell receptor beta chain was recorded in a study of blood T cell repertoires in COVID-19. Whole-study context: Nucleic acid was either cDNA or gDNA, and it came from T cells, B-cell-depleted T cells, or PBMCs.

TCRdb's table, derived via immunoSEQ multiplex PCR, lists solely in-frame clones and lacks some. The sample shows about 51,000 clones, more than 85% of them seen only once. This clone came up once. The V and J ends lost 5 bases and 5 bases respectively, with 10 bases between them. The germline V gene has CDR1 SGHAT and CDR2 FQNNGV. The CDR3 spans 13 residues. The source of this sequence is a middle-aged man with acute or convalescent COVID-19. Material for sequencing was peripheral blood. The chain employs TRBV11-2 and TRBJ1-5; unclear D gene. The CDR3 DNA sequence: TGTGCCAGCAGCCTTGGGCTTGATCAGCCCCAGCATTTT. Translated: CASSLGLDQPQHF. Variable domain in full (rest from reference TRBV11-2 and TRBJ1-5): EAGVAQSPRYKIIEKRQSVAFWCNPISGHATLYWYQQILGQGPKLLIQFQNNGVVDDSQLPKDRFSAERLKGVDSTLKIQPAKLEDSAVYLCASSLGLDQPQHFGDGTRLSIL.